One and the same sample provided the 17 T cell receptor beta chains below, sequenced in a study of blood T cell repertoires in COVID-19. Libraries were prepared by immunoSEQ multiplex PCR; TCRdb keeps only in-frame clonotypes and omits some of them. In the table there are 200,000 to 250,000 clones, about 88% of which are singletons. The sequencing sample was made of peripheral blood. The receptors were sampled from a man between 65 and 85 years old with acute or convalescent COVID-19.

The CDR3 sequence is CASSGGARRDNEQFF. CDR3 nucleotide sequence: TGTGCCAGCAGCGGAGGGGCCAGACGGGACAATGAGCAGTTCTTC. J is TRBJ2-1 and V is TRBV3-1 (or the pseudogene TRBV3-2); the D gene is possibly TRBD2 (6 bases). This CDR3 region has 15 residues. CDR1 is LGHDT, CDR2 YNNKEL, per germline (reference sequence). Trimming removed 5 bases from V and 5 bases from J, with 16 bases in between.

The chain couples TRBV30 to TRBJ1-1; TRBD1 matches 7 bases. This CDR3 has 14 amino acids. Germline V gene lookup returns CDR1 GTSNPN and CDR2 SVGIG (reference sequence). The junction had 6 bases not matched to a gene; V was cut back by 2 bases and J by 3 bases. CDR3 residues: CAWSKDRVDTEAFF. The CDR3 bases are TGTGCCTGGAGTAAAGACAGGGTGGACACTGAAGCTTTCTTT.

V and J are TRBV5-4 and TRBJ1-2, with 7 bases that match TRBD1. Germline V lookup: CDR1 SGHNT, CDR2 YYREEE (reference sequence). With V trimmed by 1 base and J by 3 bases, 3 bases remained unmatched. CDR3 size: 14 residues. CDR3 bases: TGTGCCAGCAGCTTGTTTACAGGGGACTATGGCTACACCTTC. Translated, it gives CASSLFTGDYGYTF.

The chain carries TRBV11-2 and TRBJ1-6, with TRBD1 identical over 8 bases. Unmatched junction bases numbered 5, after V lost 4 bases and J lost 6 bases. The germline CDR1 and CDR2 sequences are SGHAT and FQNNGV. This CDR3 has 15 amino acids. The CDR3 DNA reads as TGTGCCAGCAGCTCCTCTGGACAGGGTAATTCACCCCTCCACTTT. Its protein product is CASSSSGQGNSPLHF.

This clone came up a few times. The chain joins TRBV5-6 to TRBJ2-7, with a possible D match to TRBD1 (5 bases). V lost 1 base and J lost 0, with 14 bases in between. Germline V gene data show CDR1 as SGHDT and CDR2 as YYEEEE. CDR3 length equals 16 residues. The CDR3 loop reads CASSLQAGSLSYEQYF. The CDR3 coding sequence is TGTGCCAGCAGCTTGCAAGCAGGGTCCCTCTCCTACGAGCAGTACTTC.

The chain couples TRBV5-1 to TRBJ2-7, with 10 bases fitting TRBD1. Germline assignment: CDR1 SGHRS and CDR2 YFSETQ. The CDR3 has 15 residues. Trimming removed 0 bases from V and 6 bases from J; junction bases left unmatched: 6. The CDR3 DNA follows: TGCGCCAGCAGCTTGGGGGACAGGGGAGTGGCCGAGCAGTACTTC. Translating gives CASSLGDRGVAEQYF. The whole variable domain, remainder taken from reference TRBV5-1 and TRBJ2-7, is KAGVTQTPRYLIKTRGQQVTLSCSPISGHRSVSWYQQTPGQGLQFLFEYFSETQRNKGNFPGRFSGRQFSNSRSEMNVSTLELGDSALYLCASSLGDRGVAEQYFGPGTRLTVT.

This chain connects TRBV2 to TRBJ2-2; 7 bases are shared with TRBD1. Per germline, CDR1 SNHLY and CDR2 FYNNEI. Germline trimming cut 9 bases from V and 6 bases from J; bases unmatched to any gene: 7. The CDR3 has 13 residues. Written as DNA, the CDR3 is TGTGCCAGGAGACAGGGAAGGTCCGGGGAGCTGTTTTTT. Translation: CARRQGRSGELFF.

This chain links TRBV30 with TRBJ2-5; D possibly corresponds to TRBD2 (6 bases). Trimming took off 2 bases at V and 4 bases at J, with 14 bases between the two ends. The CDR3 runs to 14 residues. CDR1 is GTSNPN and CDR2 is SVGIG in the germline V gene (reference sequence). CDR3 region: CAWSWRAGGETQYF. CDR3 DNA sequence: TGTGCCTGGAGTTGGAGGGCCGGGGGAGAGACCCAGTACTTC.

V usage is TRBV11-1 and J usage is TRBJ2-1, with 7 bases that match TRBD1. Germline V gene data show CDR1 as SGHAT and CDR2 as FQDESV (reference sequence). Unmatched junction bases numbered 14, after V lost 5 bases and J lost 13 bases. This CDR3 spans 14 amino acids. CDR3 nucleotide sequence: TGTGCCAGCAGCCCCTACCTTGGAACAGGGGATCAGTTCTTC. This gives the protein CASSPYLGTGDQFF.

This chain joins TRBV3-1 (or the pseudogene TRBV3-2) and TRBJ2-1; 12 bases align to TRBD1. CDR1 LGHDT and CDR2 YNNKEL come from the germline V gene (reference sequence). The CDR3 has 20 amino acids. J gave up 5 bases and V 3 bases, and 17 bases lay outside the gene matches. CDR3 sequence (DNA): TGTGCCAGCAGCCACCAAACCCGGGACAGGGGGCTCAACGGAAACAATGAGCAGTTCTTC. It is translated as CASSHQTRDRGLNGNNEQFF.

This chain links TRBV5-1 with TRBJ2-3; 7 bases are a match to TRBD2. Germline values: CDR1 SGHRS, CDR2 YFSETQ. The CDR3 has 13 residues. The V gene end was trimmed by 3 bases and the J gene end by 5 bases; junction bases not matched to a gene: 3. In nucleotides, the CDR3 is TGCGCCAGCAGCTGGGACTACGGAGATACGCAGTATTTT. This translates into CASSWDYGDTQYF.

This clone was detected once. The CDR3 loop is CASSLFRELSYEQYF. In nucleotides, the CDR3 is TGTGCCAGCAGTTTATTTCGGGAGCTCTCCTACGAGCAGTACTTC. This chain connects TRBV28 to TRBJ2-7, with D possibly being TRBD2 (6 bases). The germline CDR1 and CDR2 sequences are MDHEN and SYDVKM. The V end was cut by 1 base, the J end by 0 bases, with 10 bases between. The CDR3 runs to 15 residues.

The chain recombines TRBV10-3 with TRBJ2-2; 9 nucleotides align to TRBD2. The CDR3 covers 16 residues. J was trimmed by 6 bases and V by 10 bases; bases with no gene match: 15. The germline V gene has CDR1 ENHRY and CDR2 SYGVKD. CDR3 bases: TGTGCCAGTCAGGGGGTTAGCGGGAGCGTGCCCGGGGAGCTGTTTTTT. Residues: CASQGVSGSVPGELFF.

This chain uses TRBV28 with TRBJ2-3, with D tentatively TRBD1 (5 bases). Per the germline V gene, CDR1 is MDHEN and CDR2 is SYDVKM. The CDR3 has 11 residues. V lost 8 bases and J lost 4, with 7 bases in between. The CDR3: CASHRSDTQYF. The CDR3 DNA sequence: TGTGCCAGCCACAGGTCAGATACGCAGTATTTT.

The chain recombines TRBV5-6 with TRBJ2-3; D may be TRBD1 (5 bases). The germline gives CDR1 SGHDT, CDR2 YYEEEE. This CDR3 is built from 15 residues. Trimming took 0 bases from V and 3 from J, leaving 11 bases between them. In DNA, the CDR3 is TGTGCCAGCAGCTTGGTGTCAGGGTATACAGATACGCAGTATTTT. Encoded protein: CASSLVSGYTDTQYF.

The CDR3 sequence: CATEDRDGGAEQFF. CDR3 coding DNA: TGTGCCACCGAAGACAGGGACGGGGGAGCTGAGCAGTTCTTC. The chain couples TRBV10-3 to TRBJ2-1, with D perhaps TRBD1 (7 bases). This CDR3 has 14 residues. V shed 10 bases and J shed 9 bases, with 22 bases lying between them. Germline V gene lookup returns CDR1 ENHRY and CDR2 SYGVKD.

CDR3 in amino acids: CASSQPGQEETQYF. The CDR3 bases are TGTGCCAGCAGCCAACCGGGACAGGAGGAGACCCAGTACTTC. V usage is TRBV14 and J usage is TRBJ2-5; 8 bases fit TRBD1. The germline V gene has CDR1 SGHDN and CDR2 FVKESK. The V and J ends lost 2 bases and 5 bases, in that order; junction bases with no gene match: 4. The CDR3 has 14 residues.